This T cell receptor (beta chain) was found in a study of identical twins. Study results and limitations: Cross-sectional statistical analysis, not tracking of the same donors, underpinned the conclusions. The study found weaker excess twin sharing in beta out-of-frame sequences. Zero-insertion analyses might be partly confounded by invariant T cells like MAIT and iNKT.

Unique molecular identifiers were present on the cDNA, which also gained a universal primer site by template switching. One entry per CDR3 protein, called by TCRdb with MiXCR from the 5' RACE reads. The repertoire holds roughly 690,000 distinct CDR3 sequences, with 6% to 6.5% as singletons. The CDR3 is 15 residues long. Germline V gene sequence: CDR1 LGHDT, CDR2 YNNKEL (reference sequence). Trimming cost V 0 bases and J 0 bases, with 9 bases left between them. This clonotype has just a few counts. No antigen is known for it. This chain connects TRBV3-1 to TRBJ2-7, with D unresolved. This receptor was identified in a young man in good health. What was sequenced was naive T cells sorted from blood. The CDR3 here is CASSQDERASYEQYF. The CDR3 nucleotides are TGTGCCAGCAGCCAAGATGAAAGGGCCTCCTACGAGCAGTACTTC.